A single T cell receptor beta chain is shown here with its context. Sequenced by immunoSEQ multiplex PCR; TCRdb stores in-frame clones only, minus some. The sample consists of tens of thousands of clones, 88% of them appearing once. This entry is derived from a study of OX40 agonist ivuxolimab in advanced cancers. Study background: The patients got ivuxolimab, which is an agonistic anti-OX40 (CD134) antibody. The mean age was roughly 60 years, ranging from about 23 to 79, with approximately 85% of participants male. In this trial design, patients received ivuxolimab intravenously at 0.01 to 10 mg/kg every 2 weeks.

The CDR3 has 14 amino acids. Germline CDR1 is MRHNA and CDR2 is SNTAGT. Unmatched junction bases numbered 11, after V lost 5 bases and J lost 15 bases. The rearrangement links TRBV6-4 to TRBJ2-3, with 13 bases aligning to TRBD2. The clonotype comes from an adult with an advanced solid tumor such as melanoma, head and neck, liver or kidney cancer. This specimen was CD4+ or CD8+ T cells sorted from blood, taken in a trial of the OX40 agonist ivuxolimab. CDR3: CASSPLTSGGALYF. CDR3 DNA: TGTGCCAGCAGTCCCCTAACTAGCGGGGGGGCCCTCTATTTT.